This T cell receptor (beta chain) was sequenced during a study of metastatic and nonmetastatic thyroid tumors. The V end lost 7 bases, the J end lost 3 bases, and 10 bases lay between the germline ends. CDR3 length: 12 residues. The V gene's germline CDR1 is SNHLY and CDR2 FYNNEI. TCRdb re-clonotyped the PCR reads via MiXCR. There are 39,000 or so clones in the sample; about 45% occur only once, and approximately 25% lies in the top ten. Only a few counts were recorded for this clone. Its cognate antigen is unknown. Study-wide points: As reported, TCR beta diversity in blood and tumor was significantly higher in malignant thyroid tumors than in benign nodules.

The entire patient cohort was treatment-naive prior to thyroid surgery. This chain joins TRBV2 and TRBJ2-7, with D hard to call. The specimen was tumor tissue. The TCR originated in a male donor with papillary thyroid cancer or a benign thyroid nodule (not recorded which). Some clones in this sample may be carry-over from other donors' samples. This CDR3 is CASKNGVYEQYF. DNA for the CDR3: TGTGCCAGCAAGAACGGAGTCTACGAGCAGTACTTC. Full variable domain (missing parts from reference TRBV2 and TRBJ2-7): EPEVTQTPSHQVTQMGQEVILRCVPISNHLYFYWYRQILGQKVEFLVSFYNNEISEKSEIFDDQFSVERPDGSNFTLKIRSTKLEDSAMYFCASKNGVYEQYFGPGTRLTVT.